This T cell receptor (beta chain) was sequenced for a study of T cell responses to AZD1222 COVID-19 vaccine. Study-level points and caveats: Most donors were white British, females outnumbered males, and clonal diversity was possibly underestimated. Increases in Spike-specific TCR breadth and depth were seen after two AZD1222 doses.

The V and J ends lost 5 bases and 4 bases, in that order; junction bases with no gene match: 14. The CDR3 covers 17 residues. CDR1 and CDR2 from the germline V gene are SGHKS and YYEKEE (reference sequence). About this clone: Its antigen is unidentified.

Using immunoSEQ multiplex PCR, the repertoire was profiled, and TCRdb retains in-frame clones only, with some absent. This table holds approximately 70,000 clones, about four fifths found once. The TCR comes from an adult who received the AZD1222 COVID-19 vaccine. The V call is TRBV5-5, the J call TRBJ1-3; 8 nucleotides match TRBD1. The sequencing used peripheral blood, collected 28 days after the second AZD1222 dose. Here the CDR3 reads CASSEARGLSYGNTIYF. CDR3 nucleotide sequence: TGTGCCAGCAGTGAGGCCAGGGGGCTCAGTTACGGAAACACCATATATTTT.